These 32 T cell receptor beta chains share one sample of origin, sequenced in a study of T cells in Graves' hyperthyroidism and ophthalmopathy. Amplified TCR beta CDR3 regions came from RNA transcripts. In the first-round RT-PCR of the TCR CDR3, the HTBI primer set was used. TCRdb re-called the multiplex PCR reads with MiXCR, one entry per CDR3 protein. The sample has over 300,000 distinct CDR3 sequences; roughly 14% are singletons. Input material: blood. These receptors were collected from an older woman with Graves' hyperthyroidism.

This clonotype was observed many times. The chain combines TRBV12-3 or TRBV12-4 with TRBJ2-2; a weak D match, TRBD1 (6 bases). Trimming took 6 bases from V and 4 from J, leaving 12 bases between them. This CDR3 spans 14 amino acids. CDR3 coding DNA: TGTGCCAGCAGCCTCGTCAGGGGCACCGGGGAGCTGTTTTTT. Encoded protein: CASSLVRGTGELFF.

This clonotype was detected ten times or more. The chain links TRBV12-3 or TRBV12-4 to TRBJ1-6; D call uncertain. V lost 5 bases, J lost 7 bases, and 18 bases lay in between. The CDR3 consists of 16 residues. The CDR3 here is CASSPRELRLNSPLHF. The CDR3 DNA reads TGTGCCAGCAGTCCGCGGGAACTGAGGTTGAATTCACCCCTCCACTTT.

This rearrangement joins TRBV30 to TRBJ2-3; D might be TRBD2 (6 bases). There are 13 residues in the CDR3. The V gene lost 1 base and the J gene lost 6 bases, with 11 bases spanning the gap. Germline CDR1 is GTSNPN and CDR2 is SVGIG (reference sequence). The CDR3 loop reads CAWSGLAGDTQYF. The DNA for the CDR3 is TGTGCCTGGAGTGGCCTTGCGGGGGATACGCAGTATTTT. Together with reference TRBV30 and TRBJ2-3, the CDR3 gives the full variable domain: SQTIHQWPATLVQPVGSPLSLECTVEGTSNPNLYWYRQAAGRGLQLLFYSVGIGQISSEVPQNLSASRPQDRQFILSSKKLLLSDSGFYLCAWSGLAGDTQYFGPGTRLTVL.

The chain uses TRBV2 and TRBJ2-3; D gene unclear. Trimming shortened V by 7 bases and J by 6 bases, and 5 bases separated the two germline ends. Germline loops: CDR1 SNHLY, CDR2 FYNNEI. The CDR3 is 10 residues long. CDR3: CASNSDTQYF. CDR3 sequence (DNA): TGTGCCAGCAACTCGGATACGCAGTATTTT.

This clonotype was observed many times. The rearrangement joins TRBV20-1 to TRBJ2-1; no clear D. The CDR3 runs to 14 residues. Germline V lookup: CDR1 DFQATT, CDR2 SNEGSKA (reference sequence). The DNA of the CDR3 is TGCAGCCCTCTTGCGGTCCTATCCTACAATGAGCAGTTCTTC. It is translated as CSPLAVLSYNEQFF.

This clonotype was seen at least ten times. The chain uses TRBV5-1 and TRBJ1-4; D ambiguous. Germline values: CDR1 SGHRS, CDR2 YFSETQ. Trimming removed 1 base from V and 0 bases from J, with 10 bases in between. The CDR3 covers 16 residues. CDR3 protein: CASSLWQIATNEKLFF. The CDR3, as DNA: TGCGCCAGCAGCTTGTGGCAAATTGCAACTAATGAAAAACTGTTTTTT.

This clonotype came up many times. The chain combines TRBV11-2 with TRBJ1-1, with D hard to call. Per germline, CDR1 SGHAT and CDR2 FQNNGV. V gave up 2 bases and J gave up 1 base, with 11 bases separating them. CDR3 length: 15 amino acids. The CDR3 DNA follows: TGTGCCAGCAGCTTACAGGCAGTGAAGAACACTGAAGCTTTCTTT. It codes for CASSLQAVKNTEAFF.

The chain joins TRBV7-3 to TRBJ2-1, with 11 bases identical to TRBD2. The CDR3 totals 17 residues. V trimming: 1 base; J trimming: 10 bases; junction bases outside the gene matches: 12. Germline V CDR1 and CDR2: SGHTA, FQGTGA. DNA of the CDR3: TGTGCCAGCAGCTTAAGGGGGGTTAGCGGGAGGGCCAGGGAGCAGTTCTTC. Amino acid sequence: CASSLRGVSGRAREQFF.

This clonotype showed up many times. V usage is TRBV20-1 and J usage is TRBJ1-2; no clear D gene. V lost 4 bases and J lost 4, with 13 bases in between. The CDR3 is 13 amino acids. Germline V gene data show CDR1 as DFQATT and CDR2 as SNEGSKA (reference sequence). CDR3 protein: CSAKPYQSYGYTF. The CDR3 bases are TGCAGTGCTAAGCCCTACCAATCCTATGGCTACACCTTC.

The rearrangement links TRBV20-1 to TRBJ2-3, with 14 bases identical to TRBD2. This CDR3 is 18 amino acids long. V was pared by 3 bases and J by 0 bases, with 8 bases of the junction left unmatched. The germline CDR1 and CDR2 sequences are DFQATT and SNEGSKA (reference sequence). In DNA, the CDR3 is TGCAGTGCTAGGGGGACTAGCGGGAGTTCCTTGAGCACAGATACGCAGTATTTT. Amino acids: CSARGTSGSSLSTDTQYF.

The chain uses TRBV11-2 and TRBJ2-5; TRBD1 agrees at 10 bases. The V segment lost 5 bases and the J segment 6 bases; nucleotides outside the gene matches: 6. CDR1 SGHAT and CDR2 FQNNGV come from the germline V gene. The CDR3 loop spans 14 amino acids. CDR3 region: CASSVPGQGKTQYF. The DNA of the CDR3 is TGTGCCAGCAGCGTACCGGGACAGGGGAAGACCCAGTACTTC.

This clonotype was seen repeatedly, ten times or more. This chain uses TRBV18 with TRBJ1-1; D not resolved. Germline CDR1 is KGHSH and CDR2 is LQKENI. V was clipped by 7 bases and J by 2 bases, with 11 bases between them. The CDR3 is 13 amino acids. In DNA form, the CDR3 reads TGTGCCAGCTTATTTGCGGCTAACACTGAAGCTTTCTTT. Encoded protein: CASLFAANTEAFF.

There are many counts of this clonotype. V is TRBV3-1 and J is TRBJ2-7, with D possibly being TRBD2 (6 bases). CDR3 length: 17 amino acids. CDR1 and CDR2 from the germline V gene are LGHDT and YNNKEL (reference sequence). Trimming took off 0 bases at V and 2 bases at J, with 17 bases between the two ends. The chain's CDR3 is CASSQDIGAGPPYEQYF. The CDR3, as DNA: TGTGCCAGCAGCCAAGATATTGGGGCGGGGCCACCCTACGAGCAGTACTTC.

This clonotype has ten or more counts. The DNA of the CDR3 is TGTGCCAGCAGCTTAGAAGTCCCGACTAGCGGGAGGGCCGGCGGGGAGCTGTTTTTT. The encoded protein is CASSLEVPTSGRAGGELFF. The chain has TRBV7-9 and TRBJ2-2; 14 bases fit TRBD2. V was pared by 1 base and J by 7 bases, with 11 bases of the junction left unmatched. The CDR3 loop spans 19 amino acids. Germline V gene sequence: CDR1 SEHNR, CDR2 FQNEAQ (reference sequence).

There are a few counts of this clonotype. At one end, the junction sequence differs from germline, possibly due to a read error. The rearrangement links TRBV12-3 or TRBV12-4 to TRBJ2-2; 7 positions agree with TRBD2. This CDR3 spans 14 amino acids. CDR3 amino acids: CASRRDYPLGELSF. CDR3 nucleotides: TGTGCCAGCAGGCGGGACTACCCCCTCGGGGAGCTGTCTTTT.

The gene calls are TRBV11-2 and TRBJ2-1; maybe TRBD2 (5 bases). Trimming pared 3 bases from V and 10 bases from J, leaving 13 bases between. CDR3 length: 13 amino acids. From germline, CDR1 is SGHAT and CDR2 FQNNGV. CDR3 nucleotides: TGTGCCAGCAGCTTGTCCGGGATAAGCGAGCAGTTCTTC. This sequence encodes CASSLSGISEQFF.

This clonotype has a count of ten or more. The chain links TRBV11-2 to TRBJ2-1, with D unresolved. V lost 5 bases and J 4 bases, leaving 9 bases between the germline ends. The germline V gene has CDR1 SGHAT and CDR2 FQNNGV. The CDR3 loop spans 13 amino acids. The CDR3 coding sequence is TGTGCCAGCAGCCCCACTTCGTACAATGAGCAGTTCTTC. Translated: CASSPTSYNEQFF.

V is TRBV5-1 and J is TRBJ2-7; TRBD1 agrees at 7 bases. After removal of 3 bases from V and 1 base from J, the junction contained 7 bases not matched to a gene. This CDR3 contains 15 residues. The germline CDR1 and CDR2 sequences are SGHRS and YFSETQ. The DNA for the CDR3 is TGCGCCAGCAGCTCGACGGGACAGACATCCTACGAGCAGTACTTC. Its translation: CASSSTGQTSYEQYF.

The J gene is TRBJ2-1, the V gene TRBV18; 9 bases align to TRBD1. CDR1 is KGHSH, CDR2 LQKENI, per germline. V lost 4 bases and J lost 6; bases outside the gene matches: 13. This CDR3 is 17 amino acids long. The DNA for the CDR3 is TGTGCCAGCTCACAATCAATCCCCGGACAGGGGTCCAATGAGCAGTTCTTC. It codes for CASSQSIPGQGSNEQFF.

This clonotype was detected many times. The chain employs TRBV2 and TRBJ2-7; D perhaps matches TRBD2 (5 bases). This CDR3 has 14 residues. Deletions cut 4 bases from V and 3 bases from J, with 13 bases between. Germline CDR1 and CDR2: SNHLY and FYNNEI. The CDR3 DNA is TGTGCCAGCAGTGTCCAGCGGAGAAACTACGAGCAGTACTTC. This sequence encodes CASSVQRRNYEQYF.

This clonotype was recorded many times. The chain links TRBV2 to TRBJ2-2, with D possibly being TRBD1 (5 bases). V gave up 7 bases and J gave up 4 bases, with 13 bases separating them. CDR1 and CDR2 from the germline V gene are SNHLY and FYNNEI. CDR3 size: 14 residues. For the CDR3, the DNA is TGTGCCAGCAAGGAAGGGGTTACCACCGGGGAGCTGTTTTTT. It specifies CASKEGVTTGELFF.

This clonotype was recorded many times. The CDR3 protein is CASSPRSSGRSNEQFF. The DNA of the CDR3 is TGTGCCAGCAGCCCCAGGAGTAGCGGGAGGTCCAATGAGCAGTTCTTC. The chain joins TRBV6-1 to TRBJ2-1; 10 nucleotides line up with TRBD2. Germline values: CDR1 MNHNS, CDR2 SASEGT. The CDR3 sequence is 16 residues long. V shed 6 bases and J 6 bases; nucleotides not matched to a gene: 11.

In its sample, this clonotype was seen many times. The V and J genes are TRBV5-1 and TRBJ2-4; TRBD1 matches 9 bases. The CDR3 loop spans 14 amino acids. V gave up 4 bases and J gave up 8 bases; unmatched junction bases: 7. Germline CDR1 reads SGHRS; CDR2 reads YFSETQ. CDR3 loop: CASSLGQGMDIQYF. DNA of the CDR3: TGCGCCAGCAGCCTTGGACAGGGGATGGACATTCAGTACTTC.

This clonotype was seen repeatedly, ten times or more. This rearrangement joins TRBV7-9 to TRBJ2-4; D is unclear. Per the germline V gene, CDR1 is SEHNR and CDR2 is FQNEAQ (reference sequence). CDR3 size: 12 residues. Trimming pared 5 bases from V and 5 bases from J, leaving 7 bases between. CDR3 region: CASSQGQNIQYF. In nucleotides, the CDR3 is TGTGCCAGCAGCCAAGGTCAAAACATTCAGTACTTC.

This clonotype turned up a few times. The rearrangement uses TRBV12-3 or TRBV12-4 and TRBJ2-3; the D gene is possibly TRBD1 (6 bases). The ends were cut back, 9 bases at V and 5 bases at J, with 18 bases in the middle. The CDR3 is 14 residues long. The CDR3 DNA reads TGTGCCAGTTTCGCTACAGGGCCCGTAGATACGCAGTATTTT. It is translated as CASFATGPVDTQYF.

The sample holds many counts of this clonotype. The J gene is TRBJ2-1, the V gene TRBV11-2; 7 bases line up with TRBD1. Germline CDR1 reads SGHAT; CDR2 reads FQNNGV. CDR3 length: 17 amino acids. V was clipped by 5 bases and J by 5 bases; unmatched bases: 15. CDR3 DNA: TGTGCCAGCAGCCTACTATTCGGGACAGCCCGCGACAATGAGCAGTTCTTC. It specifies CASSLLFGTARDNEQFF.

In its sample, this clonotype was seen many times. V usage is TRBV27 and J usage is TRBJ2-3, with 7 bases matching TRBD1. The CDR3 loop spans 15 amino acids. V shed 4 bases and J 6 bases; nucleotides not matched to a gene: 10. Germline V lookup: CDR1 MNHEY, CDR2 SMNVEV (reference sequence). In nucleotides, the CDR3 is TGTGCCAGCAGTTCCCCAGGGGGACCTCAGGATACGCAGTATTTT. Protein product: CASSSPGGPQDTQYF.

This clonotype came up many times. V is TRBV6-2 or TRBV6-3 and J is TRBJ2-1; no firm D call. V was cut by 6 bases and J by 0 bases, with 9 bases left in between. CDR1 is MNHEY and CDR2 is SVGEGT in the germline V gene. CDR3 length: 14 residues. CDR3 in DNA: TGTGCCAGCAGGCCGGCGGCCTCCTACAATGAGCAGTTCTTC. Translation: CASRPAASYNEQFF.

This clonotype has only a few counts. This sequence joins TRBV6-2 or TRBV6-3 and TRBJ2-1, with unresolved D. Germline values: CDR1 MNHEY, CDR2 SVGEGT. Trimming took off 6 bases at V and 2 bases at J, with 8 bases between the two ends. The CDR3 extends over 13 amino acids. CDR3 amino acids: CASRAPAYNEQFF. DNA of the CDR3: TGTGCCAGCAGGGCGCCGGCCTACAATGAGCAGTTCTTC.

This clonotype was observed many times. This sequence joins TRBV12-3 or TRBV12-4 and TRBJ2-3; D gene ambiguous. V shed 8 bases and J shed 2 bases, with 5 bases lying between them. The CDR3 consists of 11 residues. In DNA form, the CDR3 reads TGTGCCAGCCAGATCACAGATACGCAGTATTTT. It translates to CASQITDTQYF.

This clonotype occurred a few times. This chain uses TRBV27 with TRBJ1-6; D is undetermined. Germline V lookup: CDR1 MNHEY, CDR2 SMNVEV (reference sequence). Trimming cost V 6 bases and J 8 bases, with 14 bases left between them. There are 14 residues in the CDR3. CDR3 protein: CASSSETADSPLHF. CDR3 bases: TGTGCCAGCAGCTCTGAGACGGCGGATTCACCCCTCCACTTT.

This clonotype was counted many times. The chain couples TRBV2 to TRBJ2-1; TRBD2 matches 12 bases. The CDR3 runs 15 residues. V dropped 6 bases and J dropped 4; count of bases not matched to a gene: 4. The V gene's germline CDR1 is SNHLY and CDR2 FYNNEI. CDR3 in DNA: TGTGCCAGCAGCGTGACTAGCGGGAGTTACAATGAGCAGTTCTTC. Translation: CASSVTSGSYNEQFF.